The 18 T cell receptor beta chains below all came from one sample that was sequenced in a study of CD8 T cells in ankylosing spondylitis. TCRdb redid the calling of the 5' RACE reads with MiXCR, one entry per CDR3 protein. The sample has 250,000 to 350,000 distinct CDR3 sequences, around 21% seen once; the top ten hold approximately 3.7%. The specimen sequenced was blood, either unsorted or a sorted T cell fraction (not recorded which). The receptor source for this set is a female donor with ankylosing spondylitis or in good health (not recorded which).

V is TRBV30 and J is TRBJ1-1; 9 nucleotides match TRBD1. The V and J ends lost 5 bases and 0 bases, in that order; junction bases with no gene match: 4. Germline V lookup: CDR1 GTSNPN, CDR2 SVGIG (reference sequence). The CDR3 has 14 amino acids. This CDR3 is CAWDRGGLNTEAFF. As DNA, the CDR3 is TGTGCCTGGGACAGGGGGGGTTTGAACACTGAAGCTTTCTTT.

This clonotype has just a few counts. The V call is TRBV5-1, the J call TRBJ2-1, with D hard to call. Germline-derived CDR1 and CDR2 are SGHRS and YFSETQ. CDR3 length: 12 residues. The ends were cut back, 0 bases at V and 12 bases at J, with 10 bases in the middle. CDR3 in DNA: TGCGCCAGCAGCTTGGACCAGTCGGTGCAGTTCTTC. Translating it yields CASSLDQSVQFF. Looking up the rest from reference TRBV5-1 and TRBJ2-1 gives the full variable domain: KAGVTQTPRYLIKTRGQQVTLSCSPISGHRSVSWYQQTPGQGLQFLFEYFSETQRNKGNFPGRFSGRQFSNSRSEMNVSTLELGDSALYLCASSLDQSVQFFGPGTRLTVL.

In its sample, this clonotype was seen many times. The gene calls are TRBV20-1 and TRBJ2-7; 8 bases line up with TRBD2. This CDR3 is built from 11 residues. J gave up 3 bases and V 8 bases, and 3 bases lay outside the gene matches. Germline V gene sequence: CDR1 DFQATT, CDR2 SNEGSKA (reference sequence). The CDR3 sequence: CSPTSGYEQYF. DNA of the CDR3: TGCAGTCCTACTAGCGGCTACGAGCAGTACTTC.

This chain connects TRBV25-1 to TRBJ2-5, with no clear D. This CDR3 is built from 12 residues. CDR1 and CDR2 (germline): MGHDK, SYGVNS. Trimming cost V 1 base and J 5 bases, with 5 bases left between them. Here the CDR3 reads CASSEWVETQYF. In DNA form, the CDR3 reads TGTGCCAGCAGTGAATGGGTGGAGACCCAGTACTTC.

The CDR3 DNA is TGCGCCAGCAGCTTCCAGGTTACACTATACACAGATACGCAGTATTTT. Translation gives CASSFQVTLYTDTQYF. The V gene is TRBV5-1, the J gene TRBJ2-3; D remains unclear. The V gene's germline CDR1 is SGHRS and CDR2 YFSETQ. There are 16 residues in the CDR3. The V end lost 2 bases, the J end lost 2 bases, and 15 bases lay between the germline ends.

This clonotype was counted ten times or more. The CDR3 sequence: CASSNEVLSYNEQFF. CDR3 sequence (DNA): TGTGCCAGCAGTAACGAGGTCCTCTCCTACAATGAGCAGTTCTTC. V and J are TRBV6-2 or TRBV6-3 and TRBJ2-1, with unresolved D. Trimming pared 5 bases from V and 0 bases from J, leaving 11 bases between. This CDR3 has 15 residues. Germline loops: CDR1 MNHEY, CDR2 SVGEGT.

The rearrangement uses TRBV20-1 and TRBJ1-5; D might be TRBD1 (6 bases). The length of the CDR3 is 15 residues. Germline-derived CDR1 and CDR2 are DFQATT and SNEGSKA (reference sequence). Trimming took 1 base from V and 5 from J, leaving 15 bases between them. CDR3 residues: CSARVQGIPHQPQHF. As DNA, the CDR3 is TGCAGTGCTAGAGTGCAGGGGATCCCCCATCAGCCCCAGCATTTT.

In this sample, this clonotype turned up many times. The chain links TRBV29-1 to TRBJ1-5; no definite D call. V was pared by 4 bases and J by 5 bases, with 12 bases between. Germline V gene lookup returns CDR1 SQVTM and CDR2 ANQGSEA. There are 13 residues in the CDR3. The CDR3 DNA is TGCAGCGTTGGGTCCAGGAGGGATCAGCCCCAGCATTTT. It specifies CSVGSRRDQPQHF. Filled out from reference TRBV29-1 and TRBJ1-5, the complete variable domain reads SAVISQKPSRDICQRGTSLTIQCQVDSQVTMMFWYRQQPGQSLTLIATANQGSEATYESGFVIDKFPISRPNLTFSTLTVSNMSPEDSSIYLCSVGSRRDQPQHFGDGTRLSIL.

This chain joins TRBV20-1 and TRBJ2-7; 10 bases match TRBD2. In germline, CDR1 is DFQATT, CDR2 SNEGSKA (reference sequence). Losses at the gene ends were 1 base for V and 4 bases for J; bases not matched to a gene: 4. CDR3 size: 14 residues. CDR3 in amino acids: CSARVLAGEYEQYF. The CDR3, as DNA: TGCAGTGCTAGAGTCCTAGCGGGAGAATACGAGCAGTACTTC.

The chain has TRBV25-1 and TRBJ2-5; perhaps TRBD2 as D (5 bases). Trimming removed 3 bases at V and 5 bases at J, with 25 bases between. From germline, CDR1 is MGHDK and CDR2 SYGVNS. The CDR3 runs to 18 residues. The CDR3 loop reads CASSDSSEAGWIRETQYF. CDR3 nucleotides: TGTGCCAGCAGTGACTCCTCGGAGGCGGGCTGGATCAGGGAGACCCAGTACTTC.

The rearrangement links TRBV7-3 to TRBJ2-1, with unresolved D. V was shortened by 1 base and J by 9 bases, with 7 bases between the two germline ends. Germline loops: CDR1 SGHTA, CDR2 FQGTGA. The CDR3 is 12 amino acids. The CDR3 loop reads CASSLNPFEQFF. CDR3 DNA: TGTGCCAGCAGCTTAAACCCCTTTGAGCAGTTCTTC.

The chain links TRBV28 to TRBJ1-1, with D perhaps matching TRBD1 (5 bases). V lost 6 bases and J 3 bases, leaving 17 bases between the germline ends. The CDR3 contains 15 residues. Looked up from germline, CDR1 is MDHEN and CDR2 is SYDVKM. DNA of the CDR3: TGTGCCAGCAGACTCCCGGGACGGAGGTACACTGAAGCTTTCTTT. This codes for CASRLPGRRYTEAFF.

This clonotype was counted only a few times. V gene TRBV5-1 combines with J gene TRBJ2-7, with TRBD2 matching over 11 bases. Per the germline V gene, CDR1 is SGHRS and CDR2 is YFSETQ. V dropped 4 bases and J dropped 5; count of bases not matched to a gene: 11. The CDR3 runs 16 residues. The CDR3 nucleotides are TGCGCCAGCAGCCCCAATAGCGGGAGGGCCGCCCACGAGCAGTACTTC. The encoded protein is CASSPNSGRAAHEQYF.

In this sample, this clonotype turned up a few times. CDR3 amino acids: CASSHRTGDYEQYF. CDR3 coding DNA: TGCGCCAGCAGCCATAGGACAGGAGACTACGAGCAGTACTTC. This rearrangement joins TRBV4-3 to TRBJ2-7; 7 bases align to TRBD1. The CDR3 is made up of 14 amino acids. Germline loops: CDR1 LGHNA, CDR2 YSLEER. Trimming took 3 bases from V and 3 from J; bases not matched to a gene: 5.

The sample holds a few counts of this clonotype. V usage is TRBV5-8 and J usage is TRBJ2-7; tentatively, D is TRBD2 (6 bases). This CDR3 comprises 13 residues. The germline V gene has CDR1 SGHTS and CDR2 YDEGEE. Trimming removed 5 bases from V and 7 bases from J, with 16 bases in between. The CDR3 region has the DNA TGTGCCAGCAGGCCCTCGGGAGTGAGGGAGCAGTACTTC. Translating gives CASRPSGVREQYF.

This clonotype was seen once. The V gene is TRBV6-5, the J gene TRBJ2-1; D not certain. CDR1 is MNHEY, CDR2 SVGAGI, per germline. The CDR3 consists of 9 residues. Trimming took 11 bases from V and 3 from J, leaving 2 bases between them. This CDR3 is CAGYNEQFF. The CDR3, as DNA: TGTGCCGGCTACAATGAGCAGTTCTTC.

This clonotype turned up a few times. CDR3 residues: CASSQRTGVHEQYF. Written as DNA, the CDR3 is TGCGCCAGCAGCCAACGGACAGGGGTGCACGAGCAGTACTTC. The chain carries TRBV4-3 and TRBJ2-7; TRBD1 matches at 9 bases. Germline V gene data show CDR1 as LGHNA and CDR2 as YSLEER. Trimming cost V 2 bases and J 5 bases; bases outside gene matches: 4. The CDR3 is 14 residues long.

The chain uses TRBV20-1 and TRBJ1-2, with 7 bases fitting TRBD1. The germline V gene encodes CDR1 DFQATT and CDR2 SNEGSKA (reference sequence). The trim removed 5 bases at V and 4 bases at J, leaving 4 bases unmatched. This CDR3 is 12 amino acids long. The CDR3 sequence is CSAYRDSYGYTF. In DNA form, the CDR3 reads TGCAGTGCTTACCGGGACAGCTATGGCTACACCTTC.